The clone carrying this TCR beta chain was counted only a few times. This sample was taken from a study of blood T cell repertoires in COVID-19. Study overall: COVID-19 samples from acute and convalescent phases originated in the United States, Italy and Spain.

Produced via immunoSEQ multiplex PCR; TCRdb's table is partial and in-frame only. The sample includes 260,000 or so clones, under 90% of them seen just once. This TCR was recovered from a woman between 40 and 55 years old who had been exposed to COVID-19. Sequencing used PBMCs or T cells enriched from blood (not recorded which).

CDR3 nucleotide sequence: TGTGCCAGCAGCTGGAGGACGTCCACTGAAGCTTTCTTT. Translated, it gives CASSWRTSTEAFF. This sequence joins TRBV28 and TRBJ1-1, with D hard to call. The germline V gene has CDR1 MDHEN and CDR2 SYDVKM. The V end was cut by 6 bases, the J end by 4 bases, with 12 bases between. The length of the CDR3 is 13 residues.